The 8 T cell receptor beta chains given below trace back to one sample, sequenced in a study of vaccination effects on CD4 cells after COVID-19. Antigen-specific CD4+ T cells were expanded (with viral peptide pools) by the ViraFEST assay ahead of sequencing. It was after approximately 11 days of culture that CD4+ T cells were isolated. In the vaccine recipients, nucleocapsid antibodies were negative and there was no prior SARS-CoV-2 infection. These receptors' antigens are unknown. TCRdb's table, derived via immunoSEQ multiplex PCR, lists solely in-frame clones and lacks some. The sample has around 35,000 clones, about 60% seen once. The material was CD4+ T cells from PBMCs cultured with HCoV-OC43 spike peptides, obtained before COVID-19 vaccination. Subset indicated: HCoV-OC43 spike overlapping peptide pool stimulation. The receptors derive from a human donor who received a COVID-19 vaccine.

This clone was observed a handful of times. The chain recombines TRBV7-2 with TRBJ1-1, with D perhaps matching TRBD1 (5 bases). The CDR3 is 14 residues long. Looked up from germline, CDR1 is SGHTA and CDR2 is FQGNSA. V was clipped by 1 base and J by 3 bases, with 9 bases between them. The chain's CDR3 is CASSLGGAYTEAFF. The DNA for the CDR3 is TGTGCCAGCAGCTTAGGGGGCGCGTACACTGAAGCTTTCTTT.

The chain has TRBV30 and TRBJ2-5, with 9 bases aligning to TRBD2. The CDR3 is 16 amino acids. Germline assignment: CDR1 GTSNPN and CDR2 SVGIG (reference sequence). V dropped 0 bases and J dropped 1; count of bases not matched to a gene: 6. In nucleotides, the CDR3 is TGTGCCTGGAGTGTAGGCGCGGGGGGGCCCCAAGAGACCCAGTACTTC. It is translated as CAWSVGAGGPQETQYF.

The rearrangement uses TRBV2 and TRBJ2-5; D gene ambiguous. V lost 5 bases to trimming and J lost 3 bases, with 4 bases between them. Germline V gene sequence: CDR1 SNHLY, CDR2 FYNNEI. The CDR3 consists of 11 residues. DNA for the CDR3: TGTGCCAGCAGTTGGGAAGAGACCCAGTACTTC. Amino acid sequence: CASSWEETQYF.

This clone was seen a handful of times. The V and J genes are TRBV24-1 and TRBJ2-2, with D possibly matching TRBD1 (6 bases). This CDR3 contains 14 residues. V was shortened by 5 bases and J by 0 bases, with 6 bases between the two germline ends. The germline CDR1 and CDR2 sequences are KGHDR and SFDVKD. CDR3 nucleotides: TGTGCCACCAGTGCAGGGGCGAACACCGGGGAGCTGTTTTTT. This gives the protein CATSAGANTGELFF.

The chain couples TRBV6-2 or TRBV6-3 to TRBJ1-5; tentatively, D is TRBD1 (5 bases). Germline lookup yields CDR1 MNHEY and CDR2 SVGEGT. With 0 bases removed from V and 2 bases from J, the gap between germline ends came to 14 bases. The CDR3 runs to 17 residues. The CDR3 here is CASSYSMAGSGNQPQHF. The CDR3 DNA follows: TGTGCCAGCAGTTACTCGATGGCAGGGTCGGGCAATCAGCCCCAGCATTTT.

V usage is TRBV2 and J usage is TRBJ1-6; D is unclear. CDR1 SNHLY and CDR2 FYNNEI come from the germline V gene. This CDR3 has 15 residues. Trimming removed 3 bases at V and 0 bases at J, with 6 bases between. This CDR3 is CASSDPGSYNSPLHF. The CDR3 DNA follows: TGTGCCAGCAGTGATCCCGGCTCCTATAATTCACCCCTCCACTTT.

The chain carries TRBV9 and TRBJ2-1, with 8 bases lining up with TRBD1. Per germline, CDR1 SGDLS and CDR2 YYNGEE. The CDR3 is 15 residues long. J was trimmed by 7 bases and V by 0 bases; bases with no gene match: 6. For the CDR3, the DNA is TGTGCCAGCAGCGTAGCCGGACAGGGCTATAATGAGCAGTTCTTC. It is translated as CASSVAGQGYNEQFF. Complete variable domain (other parts from reference TRBV9 and TRBJ2-1): DSGVTQTPKHLITATGQRVTLRCSPRSGDLSVYWYQQSLDQGLQFLIQYYNGEERAKGNILERFSAQQFPDLHSELNLSSLELGDSALYFCASSVAGQGYNEQFFGPGTRLTVL.

The CDR3 reads CASSRGALDSYEQYF. Here the CDR3 DNA reads TGTGCCAGCAGCCGGGGAGCTTTGGACTCCTACGAGCAGTACTTC. V and J are TRBV6-5 and TRBJ2-7, with a possible D match to TRBD2 (5 bases). The CDR3 is made up of 15 amino acids. The germline V gene has CDR1 MNHEY and CDR2 SVGAGI. Trimming took off 6 bases at V and 0 bases at J, with 15 bases between the two ends.